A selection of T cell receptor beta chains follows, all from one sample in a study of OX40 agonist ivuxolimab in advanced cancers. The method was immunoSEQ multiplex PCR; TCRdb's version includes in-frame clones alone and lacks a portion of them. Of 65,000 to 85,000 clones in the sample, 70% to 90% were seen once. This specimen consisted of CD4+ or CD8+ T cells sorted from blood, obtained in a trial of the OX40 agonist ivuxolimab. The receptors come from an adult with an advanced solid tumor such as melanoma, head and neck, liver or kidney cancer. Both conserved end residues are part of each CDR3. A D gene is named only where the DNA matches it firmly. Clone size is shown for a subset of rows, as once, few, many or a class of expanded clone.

CASSLRGTADLDYGYTF TGTGCCAGCAGTTTGCGGGGGACAGCAGACCTGGACTATGGCTACACCTTC TRBJ1-2 . TRBV27 TRBD1
CASRVGGNQETQYF TGTGCCAGCCGAGTTGGAGGGAACCAAGAGACCCAGTACTTC TRBJ2-5 few TRBV7-2 .
CASSVVGLGYNEQFF TGTGCCAGCAGTGTAGTGGGGTTGGGCTACAATGAGCAGTTCTTC TRBJ2-1 few TRBV6-1 .
CAISDRDSGANVLTF TGTGCCATCAGTGACAGGGACTCTGGGGCCAACGTCCTGACTTTC TRBJ2-6 . TRBV10-3 .
CASRLAGSTDTQYF TGTGCCAGCCGACTAGCGGGGAGCACAGATACGCAGTATTTT TRBJ2-3 . TRBV6-1 TRBD2
CASSPLRGRQETQYF TGTGCCAGCTCGCCTTTGCGGGGGAGGCAAGAGACCCAGTACTTC TRBJ2-5 . TRBV18 TRBD2
CASSLIGADTQYF TGTGCCAGCAGCTTAATCGGTGCAGATACGCAGTATTTT TRBJ2-3 . TRBV11-3 .
CAIKARAGTDTQYF TGTGCCATCAAGGCCAGGGCTGGGACAGATACGCAGTATTTT TRBJ2-3 . TRBV10-3 .
CASSPYAGQADTQYF TGCGCCAGCAGCCCTTACGCGGGACAGGCAGATACGCAGTATTTT TRBJ2-3 . TRBV5-1 TRBD1
CASSLSVAGGADEQYF TGCGCCAGCAGCTTGTCGGTCGCGGGGGGCGCCGACGAGCAGTACTTC TRBJ2-7 . TRBV5-1 TRBD2